This is a list of T cell receptor beta chains from one sample in a study of STAT3 mutations in large granular lymphocyte leukemia. Method: immunoSEQ multiplex PCR; TCRdb's copy keeps in-frame clones and lacks some. The data contain tens of thousands of clones, over 75% of them singletons. Sequenced input: PBMCs. All receptors come from a human donor with T large granular lymphocyte leukemia. Some clones in this sample may be carry-over from other donors' samples. Each CDR3 is given without its conserved first and last residue. Fields, in order: D gene, J gene, V gene, CDR3 length, CDR3 protein. A D gene is named only where the DNA matches it firmly.

d_gene: .; j_gene: TRBJ2-1; v_gene: TRBV28; len: 9; CDR3aa: ASREDDEQF
d_gene: .; j_gene: TRBJ1-5; v_gene: TRBV5-5; len: 15; CDR3aa: ASSPTGTLYSNQPQH
d_gene: TRBD2; j_gene: TRBJ2-2; v_gene: TRBV19; len: 14; CDR3aa: ASSRLAGANTGELF
d_gene: .; j_gene: TRBJ1-2; v_gene: TRBV5-1; len: 17; CDR3aa: ASSFVLGRKFGEGYGYT
d_gene: .; j_gene: TRBJ2-5; v_gene: TRBV18; len: 11; CDR3aa: ASSPRTLETQY
d_gene: TRBD1; j_gene: TRBJ1-5; v_gene: TRBV19; len: 13; CDR3aa: ASRLDRASNQPQH
d_gene: .; j_gene: TRBJ1-2; v_gene: TRBV27; len: 12; CDR3aa: ASSPTGGNYGYT
d_gene: .; j_gene: TRBJ1-5; v_gene: TRBV19; len: 12; CDR3aa: ASSQGNGNQPQH
d_gene: TRBD2; j_gene: TRBJ2-4; v_gene: TRBV30; len: 12; CDR3aa: AWAPGLAGGLQY
d_gene: .; j_gene: TRBJ1-6; v_gene: TRBV2; len: 12; CDR3aa: ASSSSSYNSPLH
d_gene: .; j_gene: TRBJ2-1; v_gene: TRBV14; len: 13; CDR3aa: ASSPSTVGYNEQF
d_gene: TRBD1; j_gene: TRBJ1-4; v_gene: TRBV29-1; len: 16; CDR3aa: SAQVRQGALVTNEKLF
d_gene: TRBD2; j_gene: TRBJ2-3; v_gene: TRBV28; len: 13; CDR3aa: ASTLGGSGTDTQY
d_gene: .; j_gene: TRBJ1-1; v_gene: TRBV27; len: 9; CDR3aa: ASRDRWRPF
d_gene: .; j_gene: TRBJ1-2; v_gene: TRBV29-1; len: 10; CDR3aa: SVKGGEVGYT
d_gene: .; j_gene: TRBJ2-6; v_gene: TRBV4-3; len: 13; CDR3aa: ASSQRGSGANVLT
d_gene: TRBD1; j_gene: TRBJ1-2; v_gene: TRBV18; len: 11; CDR3aa: ASSPGTAVSYT
d_gene: .; j_gene: TRBJ1-5; v_gene: TRBV30; len: 12; CDR3aa: AWSVRVAGQPQH
d_gene: TRBD2; j_gene: TRBJ2-7; v_gene: TRBV7-2; len: 14; CDR3aa: ASSLVGGGSSYEQY
d_gene: .; j_gene: TRBJ2-3; v_gene: TRBV4-3; len: 11; CDR3aa: ASSQDLGDTQY
d_gene: .; j_gene: TRBJ2-3; v_gene: TRBV5-1; len: 12; CDR3aa: ASSATSSTDTQY
d_gene: .; j_gene: TRBJ2-2; v_gene: TRBV27; len: 10; CDR3aa: ASSPRAGELF
d_gene: TRBD1; j_gene: TRBJ2-7; v_gene: TRBV4-1; len: 15; CDR3aa: ASSHRNSGTVKYEQY
d_gene: TRBD1; j_gene: TRBJ1-3; v_gene: TRBV4-3; len: 15; CDR3aa: ASSQVQQGAGGNTIY
d_gene: .; j_gene: TRBJ2-7; v_gene: TRBV7-2; len: 13; CDR3aa: ASSPLPLPGYEQY
d_gene: .; j_gene: TRBJ2-5; v_gene: TRBV7-8; len: 12; CDR3aa: ASSFRQKGETQY
d_gene: TRBD1; j_gene: TRBJ2-1; v_gene: TRBV11-2; len: 13; CDR3aa: ASRLPGQNYNEQF
d_gene: TRBD1; j_gene: TRBJ1-2; v_gene: TRBV15; len: 10; CDR3aa: ATSSRGPGYT
d_gene: TRBD1; j_gene: TRBJ2-5; v_gene: TRBV7-9; len: 12; CDR3aa: ASSRDRDQETQY
d_gene: TRBD2; j_gene: TRBJ2-5; v_gene: TRBV5-4; len: 13; CDR3aa: ASSRRTSGLVAQY
d_gene: TRBD1; j_gene: TRBJ1-5; v_gene: TRBV7-8; len: 13; CDR3aa: ASSSDRYSNQPQH
d_gene: TRBD1; j_gene: TRBJ2-5; v_gene: TRBV5-5; len: 13; CDR3aa: ASSRRDREQETQY
d_gene: .; j_gene: TRBJ2-3; v_gene: TRBV11-2; len: 13; CDR3aa: ASSFGGYGTDTQY
d_gene: .; j_gene: TRBJ1-5; v_gene: TRBV4-1; len: 11; CDR3aa: ASSLRFLQPQH